These 12 T cell receptor beta chains share one sample of origin, sequenced in a study of shared clonotypes between healthy human individuals. Data came from immunoSEQ multiplex PCR; TCRdb stores just in-frame clones and leaves some out. The repertoire holds 2,500,000 or so clones, 93% seen once, with more than 0.35% in the top ten. The sample comprised naive CD4+ T cells from PBMCs. The subset is: CD45RA+ positively selected. The receptors stem from a man aged 18-30 years in good health. Some clones in this sample may be carry-over from other donors' samples.

As regards this clone: Other DNA sequences in the same sample also yield this CDR3. The chain combines TRBV18 with TRBJ2-7; D is uncertain. This CDR3 has 12 residues. The germline gives CDR1 KGHSH, CDR2 LQKENI. With 2 bases removed from V and 5 bases from J, the gap between germline ends came to 7 bases. CDR3 coding DNA: TGTGCCAGCTCACCAAGGCAGGACGAGCAGTACTTC. The encoded protein is CASSPRQDEQYF.

This clone was seen a handful of times. This chain joins TRBV6-1 and TRBJ1-2, with D possibly matching TRBD1 (6 bases). The CDR3 runs 14 residues. Germline CDR1 and CDR2: MNHNS and SASEGT. Trimming took 1 base from V and 4 from J, leaving 10 bases between them. CDR3 region: CASSEGPQGYGYTF. The CDR3 DNA sequence: TGTGCCAGCAGTGAAGGCCCACAGGGCTATGGCTACACCTTC.

Of note for this clone: Other DNA sequences in this sample translate to the same CDR3. The chain carries TRBV27 and TRBJ2-3; D is ambiguous. Trimming cost V 6 bases and J 0 bases, with 7 bases left between them. Per the germline V gene, CDR1 is MNHEY and CDR2 is SMNVEV (reference sequence). This CDR3 has 13 residues. The CDR3 DNA sequence: TGTGCCAGCAGACTTAGTAGCACAGATACGCAGTATTTT. It yields the protein CASRLSSTDTQYF.

The chain links TRBV6-1 to TRBJ1-3; 7 positions agree with TRBD1. Germline V CDR1 and CDR2: MNHNS, SASEGT. The CDR3 is 13 residues long. The V and J ends lost 5 bases and 3 bases, in that order; junction bases with no gene match: 1. This CDR3 is CASSWTGGNTIYF. DNA of the CDR3: TGTGCCAGCAGTTGGACAGGTGGAAACACCATATATTTT.

The chain is built from TRBV5-4 and TRBJ1-1; 7 bases line up with TRBD1. This CDR3 has 12 amino acids. Germline trimming cut 4 bases from V and 9 bases from J; bases unmatched to any gene: 6. Germline-derived CDR1 and CDR2 are SGHNT and YYREEE (reference sequence). Here the CDR3 reads CASSGGQLQAFF. The CDR3 DNA reads as TGTGCCAGCAGCGGGGGACAGCTTCAAGCTTTCTTT.

This clone came up once. The same CDR3 also results from other DNA sequences found in this sample. J is TRBJ2-5 and V is TRBV5-6; the D is unclear. This CDR3 region has 13 residues. CDR1 and CDR2 from the germline V gene are SGHDT and YYEEEE. V lost 0 bases and J lost 5, with 8 bases in between. CDR3 region: CASSLGPRETQYF. In nucleotides, the CDR3 is TGTGCCAGCAGCTTGGGACCGCGCGAGACCCAGTACTTC.

V is TRBV7-2 and J is TRBJ1-1, with no clear D. The V end was cut by 2 bases, the J end by 10 bases, with 11 bases between. Germline V gives CDR1 SGHTA, CDR2 FQGNSA. CDR3 length: 12 residues. CDR3 in DNA: TGTGCCAGCAGCTTACTTGAGGTAACAGCTTTCTTT. It encodes CASSLLEVTAFF.

Remarks on this clone: This same CDR3 is encoded by further DNA sequences in the sample. CDR3 sequence reads: CASSLGGSEQYF. CDR3 coding DNA: TGTGCCAGCAGTTTAGGGGGTAGCGAGCAGTACTTC. The chain uses TRBV28 and TRBJ2-7; D tentatively reads TRBD1 or TRBD2 (5 bases each). V shed 2 bases and J shed 6 bases, with 8 bases lying between them. The germline CDR1 and CDR2 sequences are MDHEN and SYDVKM. The CDR3 has 12 residues.

The chain carries TRBV30 and TRBJ1-2; D remains ambiguous. Germline V gene data show CDR1 as GTSNPN and CDR2 as SVGIG (reference sequence). The CDR3 sequence is 12 residues long. The V end was cut by 2 bases, the J end by 7 bases, with 11 bases between. CDR3 in DNA: TGTGCCTGGAGTCTGCGAGGGCTTGGCTACACCTTC. Translated, it gives CAWSLRGLGYTF.

The chain combines TRBV14 with TRBJ2-1; no reliable D call. This CDR3 contains 15 residues. V lost 1 base and J lost 0, with 7 bases in between. Germline V gives CDR1 SGHDN, CDR2 FVKESK. The CDR3 nucleotides are TGTGCCAGCAGCCAAGCGGTAAGCTCCTACAATGAGCAGTTCTTC. It specifies CASSQAVSSYNEQFF.

With respect to this clone: Other DNA sequences within the sample encode an identical CDR3. V and J are TRBV7-3 and TRBJ2-7; TRBD1 matches at 9 bases. CDR3 length equals 15 residues. J was trimmed by 1 base and V by 3 bases; bases with no gene match: 4. The germline gives CDR1 SGHTA, CDR2 FQGTGA. The CDR3 is CASSLTGGPSYEQYF. CDR3 DNA sequence: TGTGCCAGCAGCTTGACAGGGGGTCCTTCCTACGAGCAGTACTTC.

The chain links TRBV4-3 to TRBJ1-1, with D perhaps TRBD1 (5 bases). The germline CDR1 and CDR2 sequences are LGHNA and YSLEER. V shed 6 bases and J shed 7 bases, with 21 bases lying between them. The CDR3 is 15 amino acids. The CDR3 protein is CASRPNYLGRGEAFF. In DNA, the CDR3 is TGCGCCAGCAGGCCGAATTATTTAGGGAGGGGTGAAGCTTTCTTT.